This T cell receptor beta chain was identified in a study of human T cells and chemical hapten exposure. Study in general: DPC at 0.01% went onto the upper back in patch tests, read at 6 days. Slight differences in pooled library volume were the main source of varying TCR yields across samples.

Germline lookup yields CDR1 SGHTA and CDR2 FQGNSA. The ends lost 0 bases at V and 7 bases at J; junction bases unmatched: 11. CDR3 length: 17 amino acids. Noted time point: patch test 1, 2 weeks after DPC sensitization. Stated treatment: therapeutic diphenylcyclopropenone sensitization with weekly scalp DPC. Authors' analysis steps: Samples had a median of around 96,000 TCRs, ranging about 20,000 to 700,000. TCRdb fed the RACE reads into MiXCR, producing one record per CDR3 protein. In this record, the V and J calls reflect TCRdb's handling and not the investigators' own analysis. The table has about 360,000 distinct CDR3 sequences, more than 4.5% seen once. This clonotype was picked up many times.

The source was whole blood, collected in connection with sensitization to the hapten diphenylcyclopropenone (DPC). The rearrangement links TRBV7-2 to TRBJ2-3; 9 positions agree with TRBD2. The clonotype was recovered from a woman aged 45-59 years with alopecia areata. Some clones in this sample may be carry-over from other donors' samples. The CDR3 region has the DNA TGTGCCAGCAGCTTAGCCACCGCGGGAGGGAGGAAAAATACGCAGTATTTT. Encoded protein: CASSLATAGGRKNTQYF.